Each of the 5 T cell receptor beta chains below was sequenced from the same sample in a study of cytomegalovirus exposure and HLA in healthy donors. PCR primers comprised 60 Vbeta and 13 Jbeta primers. Measured with immunoSEQ multiplex PCR; TCRdb has only the in-frame clones, and not every one. The table shows about 120,000 clones, with 81% occurring only once. The specimen sequenced was PBMCs. The receptors come from a woman in her 30s in good health and CMV-seronegative.

Of note for this clone: At one end, the junction sequence differs from germline, possibly due to a read error. The gene calls are TRBV7-9 and TRBJ2-7, with a weak D call TRBD1 (6 bases). The CDR3 has 13 residues. Germline V gives CDR1 SEHNR, CDR2 FQNEAQ (reference sequence). CDR3 nucleotide sequence: TGTGCCAGCAGCGGACAGAACTCCTACGGGCAGTACTTC. It translates to CASSGQNSYGQYF. The complete variable domain, with remaining parts taken from reference TRBV7-9 and TRBJ2-7, reads DTGVSQNPRHKITKRGQNVTFRCDPISEHNRLYWYRQTLGQGPEFLTYFQNEAQLEKSRLLSDRFSAERPKGSFSTLEIQRTEQGDSAMYLCASSGQNSYGQYFGPGTRLTVT.

V and J are TRBV19 and TRBJ2-2; 9 bases are a match to TRBD1. The length of the CDR3 is 15 residues. Trimming cost V 5 bases and J 4 bases; bases outside gene matches: 5. Germline CDR1 reads LNHDA; CDR2 reads SQIVND (reference sequence). The CDR3 region is CASSVDRGGTGELFF. The CDR3 region has the DNA TGTGCCAGTAGTGTGGACAGGGGTGGCACCGGGGAGCTGTTTTTT.

The chain joins TRBV10-3 to TRBJ2-1; D is undetermined. CDR1 and CDR2 (germline): ENHRY, SYGVKD. V lost 6 bases and J lost 2, with 11 bases in between. The CDR3 covers 14 residues. CDR3 nucleotides: TGTGCCATCAGGTCGAGGCTTGCCTACAATGAGCAGTTCTTC. Protein product: CAIRSRLAYNEQFF.

V and J are TRBV7-9 and TRBJ2-7, with 7 bases aligning to TRBD2. With 5 bases clipped from V and 2 bases from J, the junction kept 6 bases outside the gene matches. CDR1 SEHNR and CDR2 FQNEAQ come from the germline V gene (reference sequence). This CDR3 is 14 amino acids long. This CDR3 reads CASSPAAGTYEQYF. CDR3 nucleotide sequence: TGTGCCAGCAGCCCAGCAGCGGGAACCTACGAGCAGTACTTC.

The V and J genes are TRBV15 and TRBJ2-3, with D perhaps TRBD2 (6 bases). CDR1 is LNHNV and CDR2 is YYDKDF in the germline V gene (reference sequence). The CDR3 loop spans 13 amino acids. V gave up 4 bases and J gave up 4 bases, with 9 bases separating them. The CDR3: CATSKTRPDTQYF. Here the CDR3 DNA reads TGTGCCACCAGCAAGACTAGGCCAGATACGCAGTATTTT.